The 26 T cell receptor beta chains in this list originate from one sample, sequenced in a study of cytomegalovirus exposure and HLA in healthy donors. Primers for the PCR totalled 60 Vbeta and 13 Jbeta. The table came from immunoSEQ multiplex PCR; TCRdb's copy has only in-frame clones and leaves some out. There are under 150,000 clones in the sample; about four fifths occur only once, and under 4.5% lies in the top ten. Material: PBMCs. These TCRs come from a woman in her thirties or forties in good health and CMV-seronegative.

This clone was picked up one time. The rearrangement joins TRBV2 to TRBJ2-7; 10 bases line up with TRBD2. The trim removed 6 bases at V and 6 bases at J, leaving 11 bases unmatched. The germline gives CDR1 SNHLY, CDR2 FYNNEI. CDR3 size: 15 residues. The CDR3 protein is CASRTVAGGLSEQYF. The CDR3 DNA sequence: TGTGCCAGCAGGACCGTAGCGGGAGGTCTCTCCGAGCAGTACTTC.

This clone was seen only a few times. The chain has TRBV5-4 and TRBJ2-2, with 8 bases that match TRBD2. Trimming removed 7 bases from V and 13 bases from J; junction bases left unmatched: 21. CDR1 is SGHNT and CDR2 is YYREEE in the germline V gene (reference sequence). The CDR3 is 16 residues long. The CDR3 loop is CASGPGAGGGLGRLFF. The CDR3, as DNA: TGTGCCAGCGGGCCCGGTGCGGGAGGTGGTCTTGGTCGGCTGTTTTTT.

The chain links TRBV6-5 to TRBJ1-4; 8 bases fit TRBD1. The germline gives CDR1 MNHEY, CDR2 SVGAGI. The CDR3 sequence is 16 residues long. With 4 bases clipped from V and 7 bases from J, the junction kept 11 bases outside the gene matches. The CDR3 loop reads CASSSFRTGRSEKLFF. In DNA, the CDR3 is TGTGCCAGCAGTTCGTTTCGGACAGGGAGAAGTGAAAAACTGTTTTTT.

This chain joins TRBV7-9 and TRBJ2-1; 8 nucleotides align to TRBD2. The CDR3 consists of 15 residues. V lost 3 bases to trimming and J lost 10 bases; unmatched junction nucleotides: 11. From germline, CDR1 is SEHNR and CDR2 FQNEAQ (reference sequence). This CDR3 reads CASSFLAGLTEEQFF. Here the CDR3 DNA reads TGTGCCAGCAGCTTCCTAGCGGGCCTAACGGAAGAGCAGTTCTTC.

This sequence joins TRBV4-2 and TRBJ2-7; D unresolved. The CDR3 contains 16 residues. Trimming took 6 bases from V and 3 from J, leaving 21 bases between them. Germline-derived CDR1 and CDR2 are LGHNA and YNFKEQ. The CDR3 DNA reads TGTGCCAGCAGTCCCGCACATACCGGGTCGCACTACGAGCAGTACTTC. This sequence encodes CASSPAHTGSHYEQYF.

This rearrangement joins TRBV2 to TRBJ1-6, with 8 bases that match TRBD1. The CDR3 sequence is 15 residues long. Germline V gives CDR1 SNHLY, CDR2 FYNNEI. Trimming removed 7 bases from V and 2 bases from J; junction bases left unmatched: 4. The CDR3 sequence: CASTQDRAYNSPLHF. CDR3 DNA: TGTGCCAGCACCCAGGACAGGGCCTATAATTCACCCCTCCACTTT.

The chain employs TRBV10-3 and TRBJ2-7, with 8 bases lining up with TRBD2. The CDR3 has 15 residues. The germline V gene has CDR1 ENHRY and CDR2 SYGVKD. V lost 0 bases and J lost 2; bases outside the gene matches: 3. CDR3 sequence: CAISESLAGPYEQYF. For the CDR3, the DNA is TGTGCCATCAGTGAGTCGCTAGCGGGCCCCTACGAGCAGTACTTC.

This chain links TRBV19 with TRBJ1-5; 10 bases map to TRBD1. Germline values: CDR1 LNHDA, CDR2 SQIVND (reference sequence). This CDR3 spans 19 amino acids. The trim removed 4 bases at V and 0 bases at J, leaving 12 bases unmatched. The CDR3 sequence: CASSTPPGQGRHSNQPQHF. CDR3 sequence (DNA): TGTGCCAGTAGTACCCCGCCGGGACAGGGGAGGCATAGCAATCAGCCCCAGCATTTT.

The genes are TRBV15 and TRBJ1-1; D might be TRBD1 (5 bases). V was clipped by 1 base and J by 2 bases, with 14 bases between them. Germline values: CDR1 LNHNV, CDR2 YYDKDF (reference sequence). The CDR3 extends over 16 amino acids. The CDR3 spells CATSRVGQDLNTEAFF. The CDR3 DNA reads as TGTGCCACCAGCAGAGTGGGGCAGGATCTCAACACTGAAGCTTTCTTT. Full variable domain (missing parts from reference TRBV15 and TRBJ1-1): DAMVIQNPRYQVTQFGKPVTLSCSQTLNHNVMYWYQQKSSQAPKLLFHYYDKDFNNEADTPDNFQSRRPNTSFCFLDIRSPGLGDTAMYLCATSRVGQDLNTEAFFGQGTRLTVV.

The chain is built from TRBV5-1 and TRBJ2-3, with 7 bases that match TRBD2. Germline V CDR1 and CDR2: SGHRS, YFSETQ. There are 21 residues in the CDR3. The ends lost 4 bases at V and 2 bases at J; junction bases unmatched: 25. Here the CDR3 reads CASSPTGDYTIERGLTDTQYF. Here the CDR3 DNA reads TGCGCCAGCAGCCCAACTGGGGACTATACTATTGAGCGGGGCCTCACAGATACGCAGTATTTT.

The chain employs TRBV5-1 and TRBJ1-3; 10 nucleotides agree with TRBD1. V gave up 5 bases and J gave up 3 bases; unmatched junction bases: 2. This CDR3 region has 14 residues. CDR1 is SGHRS, CDR2 YFSETQ, per germline. The CDR3 sequence is CASRGTGDGNTIYF. The CDR3 DNA follows: TGCGCCAGCAGGGGGACAGGGGATGGAAACACCATATATTTT.

This clone came up once. The chain uses TRBV4-1 and TRBJ2-7; 9 bases map to TRBD1. This CDR3 region has 15 residues. The germline V gene has CDR1 MGHRA and CDR2 YSYEKL. With 4 bases clipped from V and 5 bases from J, the junction kept 9 bases outside the gene matches. CDR3 residues: CASSLRDRDLDEQYF. The DNA of the CDR3 is TGCGCCAGCAGCCTCCGGGACAGGGATCTCGACGAGCAGTACTTC.

V and J are TRBV14 and TRBJ1-1, with D perhaps matching TRBD1 (6 bases). The CDR3 is 15 residues long. V lost 1 base to trimming and J lost 4 bases, with 13 bases between them. Germline CDR1 reads SGHDN; CDR2 reads FVKESK. This CDR3 is CASSQATGWATEAFF. The DNA of the CDR3 is TGTGCCAGCAGCCAAGCAACAGGGTGGGCCACTGAAGCTTTCTTT.

This clone has only a few counts. This chain links TRBV6-6 with TRBJ1-5; 12 positions agree with TRBD1. The CDR3 spans 16 residues. Germline-derived CDR1 and CDR2 are MNHNY and SVGAGI (reference sequence). Unmatched junction bases numbered 9, after V lost 6 bases and J lost 6 bases. CDR3 residues: CASRGPGQGASQPQHF. The DNA of the CDR3 is TGTGCCAGCAGAGGTCCGGGACAGGGGGCGAGTCAGCCCCAGCATTTT.

The chain employs TRBV27 and TRBJ2-7; D is perhaps TRBD2 (7 bases). CDR1 is MNHEY, CDR2 SMNVEV, per germline (reference sequence). Trimming shortened V by 6 bases and J by 0 bases, and 18 bases separated the two germline ends. The CDR3 is 16 residues long. The CDR3 region has the DNA TGTGCCAGCAGAATTCGGGCGGGGGCCAACTCCTACGAGCAGTACTTC. This codes for CASRIRAGANSYEQYF.

The V and J genes are TRBV5-1 and TRBJ1-2, with a possible D match to TRBD1 (5 bases). V lost 4 bases to trimming and J lost 7 bases, with 14 bases between them. This CDR3 spans 13 amino acids. Germline CDR1 SGHRS, CDR2 YFSETQ. The DNA for the CDR3 is TGCGCCAGCAGCGTTACAGGTTTGTCTGGCTACACCTTC. Translation gives CASSVTGLSGYTF.

This chain joins TRBV4-3 and TRBJ2-1, with 13 nucleotides matching TRBD2. CDR1 is LGHNA, CDR2 YSLEER, per germline. The CDR3 totals 17 residues. V was pared by 4 bases and J by 2 bases, with 5 bases of the junction left unmatched. The CDR3, as DNA: TGCGCCAGCAGCCCCCGGACTAGCGGGGGACCCTACAATGAGCAGTTCTTC. The encoded protein is CASSPRTSGGPYNEQFF.

The chain's CDR3 is CASSQEGSTDTQYF. CDR3 coding DNA: TGCGCCAGCAGCCAAGAGGGCAGCACAGATACGCAGTATTTT. The rearrangement joins TRBV4-3 to TRBJ2-3, with D hard to call. From germline, CDR1 is LGHNA and CDR2 YSLEER. V was cut by 0 bases and J by 0 bases, with 4 bases left in between. The CDR3 sequence is 14 residues long.

The chain employs TRBV5-1 and TRBJ1-6; D is undetermined. V was cut by 0 bases and J by 7 bases, with 11 bases left in between. Germline V lookup: CDR1 SGHRS, CDR2 YFSETQ. This CDR3 contains 15 residues. The DNA for the CDR3 is TGCGCCAGCAGCTTGGATCAAACTAGAAATTCACCCCTCCACTTT. Protein sequence: CASSLDQTRNSPLHF. The full variable domain, in which reference TRBV5-1 and TRBJ1-6 provide the parts outside the CDR3, is KAGVTQTPRYLIKTRGQQVTLSCSPISGHRSVSWYQQTPGQGLQFLFEYFSETQRNKGNFPGRFSGRQFSNSRSEMNVSTLELGDSALYLCASSLDQTRNSPLHFGNGTRLTVT.

The chain employs TRBV19 and TRBJ1-5; D perhaps matches TRBD1 (6 bases). With 4 bases removed from V and 7 bases from J, the gap between germline ends came to 11 bases. Germline CDR1 LNHDA, CDR2 SQIVND (reference sequence). The CDR3 spans 13 residues. Here the CDR3 reads CASSRGQGQPQHF. CDR3 sequence (DNA): TGTGCCAGTAGTAGGGGGCAAGGACAGCCCCAGCATTTT.

The chain employs TRBV5-4 and TRBJ1-4; the match to TRBD1 covers 7 bases. The J segment lost 6 bases and the V segment lost 7 bases, leaving 3 bases of the junction unmatched. The CDR3 spans 12 residues. CDR1 and CDR2 (germline): SGHNT, YYREEE (reference sequence). For the CDR3, the DNA is TGTGCCAGCGGGGACAGTTATGAAAAACTGTTTTTT. Amino acids: CASGDSYEKLFF.

The J gene is TRBJ2-5, the V gene TRBV19, with D possibly TRBD2 on 6 matching bases. Germline V gene sequence: CDR1 LNHDA, CDR2 SQIVND (reference sequence). Trimming left V 5 bases short and J 0 bases short, with 13 bases between. The CDR3 runs 15 residues. CDR3 DNA: TGTGCCAGTAGTTACGACGGGGGATACCAAGAGACCCAGTACTTC. As protein: CASSYDGGYQETQYF.

The CDR3 DNA reads TGTGCCAGCAGCTTGGCAGGCTCCTACGAGCAGTACTTC. It codes for CASSLAGSYEQYF. J is TRBJ2-7 and V is TRBV7-6, with D hard to call. Germline V lookup: CDR1 SGHVS, CDR2 FNYEAQ. Between the trimmed V and J ends, which lost 3 bases and 0 bases, there was a span of 6 bases. The CDR3 has 13 amino acids.

The rearrangement joins TRBV7-8 to TRBJ2-3; 10 positions match TRBD1. CDR1 is SGHVS, CDR2 FQNEAQ, per germline. Germline trimming cut 2 bases from V and 5 bases from J; bases unmatched to any gene: 7. The CDR3 length is 16 residues. The CDR3 nucleotides read TGTGCCAGCAGCTTATACCGGGACAGGGGAGTAGATACGCAGTATTTT. Its translation is CASSLYRDRGVDTQYF.

The genes are TRBV5-4 and TRBJ2-1; 13 bases align to TRBD2. V shed 2 bases and J 8 bases; nucleotides not matched to a gene: 4. CDR1 and CDR2 (germline): SGHNT, YYREEE (reference sequence). This CDR3 region has 15 residues. This chain's CDR3 is CASSLRTSGRDEQFF. The DNA of the CDR3 is TGTGCCAGCAGCTTAAGGACTAGCGGGAGAGATGAGCAGTTCTTC. Full variable domain (rest looked up from reference TRBV5-4 and TRBJ2-1): ETGVTQSPTHLIKTRGQQVTLRCSSQSGHNTVSWYQQALGQGPQFIFQYYREEENGRGNFPPRFSGLQFPNYSSELNVNALELDDSALYLCASSLRTSGRDEQFFGPGTRLTVL.

The V gene is TRBV7-2, the J gene TRBJ2-2; D is unresolved. The CDR3 contains 14 residues. Germline assignment: CDR1 SGHTA and CDR2 FQGNSA. V was trimmed by 5 bases and J by 1 base, leaving 8 bases between them. CDR3 DNA sequence: TGTGCCAGCAGCCCGACTTTGAACACCGGGGAGCTGTTTTTT. Translating it yields CASSPTLNTGELFF.